The 6 T cell receptor beta chains presented below share a single source sample, sequenced in a study of T cell responses to AZD1222 COVID-19 vaccine. Repertoires were generated with immunoSEQ multiplex PCR, while TCRdb's copy carries only in-frame clones and drops some. The sample includes 180,000 or so clones, around 94% seen only once; the top ten take approximately 0.58%. The material sequenced was peripheral blood, taken on day 0 of AZD1222 vaccination. The receptors shown here come from an adult in good health.

The rearrangement uses TRBV5-5 and TRBJ1-2, with D perhaps TRBD1 (6 bases). The germline V gene encodes CDR1 SGHKS and CDR2 YYEKEE (reference sequence). Trimming left V 2 bases short and J 4 bases short, with 21 bases between. The CDR3 is 17 amino acids. The chain's CDR3 is CASSLKLQGSGRYGYTF. DNA for the CDR3: TGTGCCAGCAGCTTAAAATTACAGGGAAGCGGGCGCTATGGCTACACCTTC.

The DNA for the CDR3 is TGTGCCAGCAGCTCAGCCGGGAACTCAAATGAGCAGTTCTTC. Amino acid sequence: CASSSAGNSNEQFF. The rearrangement uses TRBV11-2 and TRBJ2-1, with a weak D call TRBD2 (5 bases). Germline V lookup: CDR1 SGHAT, CDR2 FQNNGV. Trimming cost V 4 bases and J 7 bases, with 14 bases left between them. CDR3 length: 14 residues.

The chain has TRBV28 and TRBJ2-5; 7 positions match TRBD2. CDR3 size: 15 residues. Trimming removed 6 bases from V and 2 bases from J; junction bases left unmatched: 9. Germline V gene data show CDR1 as MDHEN and CDR2 as SYDVKM. The CDR3 sequence is CASSLSGGGQETQYF. The CDR3 nucleotides read TGTGCCAGCAGCCTCTCGGGGGGTGGGCAAGAGACCCAGTACTTC.

The chain links TRBV2 to TRBJ1-1; the D gene is possibly TRBD1 (5 bases). Trimming pared 3 bases from V and 4 bases from J, leaving 15 bases between. The CDR3 loop spans 15 amino acids. Germline CDR1 reads SNHLY; CDR2 reads FYNNEI. CDR3 region: CASSDTGGPFTEAFF. The DNA of the CDR3 is TGTGCCAGCAGTGATACAGGAGGCCCATTCACTGAAGCTTTCTTT.

The J gene is TRBJ2-2, the V gene TRBV4-1, with 8 bases fitting TRBD2. CDR1 and CDR2 from the germline V gene are MGHRA and YSYEKL. V shed 7 bases and J 5 bases; nucleotides not matched to a gene: 9. The CDR3 runs to 15 residues. The CDR3 here is CASKPVAGPTGELFF. CDR3 DNA sequence: TGCGCCAGCAAACCGGTAGCGGGACCTACCGGGGAGCTGTTTTTT.

This clone turned up a few times. The gene calls are TRBV7-9 and TRBJ2-5; TRBD2 agrees at 7 bases. This CDR3 is 17 amino acids long. J lost 4 bases, V lost 5 bases, and 16 bases had no gene match. Germline V gene sequence: CDR1 SEHNR, CDR2 FQNEAQ (reference sequence). In DNA, the CDR3 is TGTGCCAGCAGCCCCTGGGGGAGGGGTGGATTGGGAGAGACCCAGTACTTC. This translates into CASSPWGRGGLGETQYF. The full variable domain, completed using reference TRBV7-9 and TRBJ2-5, is DTGVSQNPRHKITKRGQNVTFRCDPISEHNRLYWYRQTLGQGPEFLTYFQNEAQLEKSRLLSDRFSAERPKGSFSTLEIQRTEQGDSAMYLCASSPWGRGGLGETQYFGPGTRLLVL.